The next 9 T cell receptor beta chains were all read from a single sample in a study of T cell clones after liver transplantation. Sequenced by immunoSEQ multiplex PCR; TCRdb stores in-frame clones only, minus some. The sample lists approximately 51,000 clones, less than 90% occurring once. The specimen was CD8+ T cells from blood, collected 12 months after liver transplant. The source of these receptors is a human patient who received a liver transplant. Some T cells may trace back to the graft donor.

This clone came up a few times. The CDR3 region has the DNA TGTGCCAGTGACAGGGGGCGGACAGATACGCAGTATTTT. Translated, it gives CASDRGRTDTQYF. The chain has TRBV19 and TRBJ2-3; TRBD1 matches at 10 bases. V was pared by 8 bases and J by 3 bases, with 2 bases of the junction left unmatched. The germline V gene has CDR1 LNHDA and CDR2 SQIVND (reference sequence). The CDR3 extends over 13 amino acids.

CDR3 sequence (DNA): TGTGCCAGCAGTAAACCGACTAGTTGGGGCACAGATACGCAGTATTTT. Its translation is CASSKPTSWGTDTQYF. V and J are TRBV2 and TRBJ2-3; possibly TRBD2 for D (6 bases). Per germline, CDR1 SNHLY and CDR2 FYNNEI. CDR3 size: 16 residues. The ends were cut back, 5 bases at V and 1 base at J, with 16 bases in the middle.

The rearrangement joins TRBV2 to TRBJ2-5; D is undetermined. Germline V gene lookup returns CDR1 SNHLY and CDR2 FYNNEI. Between the trimmed V and J ends, which lost 6 bases and 2 bases, there was a span of 7 bases. CDR3 size: 12 residues. Here the CDR3 reads CASRSTQETQYF. CDR3 nucleotides: TGTGCCAGCAGGTCAACACAAGAGACCCAGTACTTC.

The gene calls are TRBV5-1 and TRBJ1-2; 9 bases map to TRBD1. Unmatched junction bases numbered 12, after V lost 4 bases and J lost 5 bases. Per the germline V gene, CDR1 is SGHRS and CDR2 is YFSETQ. CDR3 length: 16 residues. The CDR3 bases are TGCGCCAGCAGCCCCGGGACAGGGCTCCGGGCTTATGGCTACACCTTC. Translating gives CASSPGTGLRAYGYTF. The complete variable domain, with remaining parts taken from reference TRBV5-1 and TRBJ1-2, reads KAGVTQTPRYLIKTRGQQVTLSCSPISGHRSVSWYQQTPGQGLQFLFEYFSETQRNKGNFPGRFSGRQFSNSRSEMNVSTLELGDSALYLCASSPGTGLRAYGYTFGSGTRLTVV.

The V and J genes are TRBV19 and TRBJ1-1; tentatively, D is TRBD1 (6 bases). The CDR3 totals 14 residues. Germline loops: CDR1 LNHDA, CDR2 SQIVND (reference sequence). Trimming took 5 bases from V and 2 from J, leaving 12 bases between them. CDR3 protein: CASSFGGGNTEAFF. The CDR3 DNA follows: TGTGCCAGTAGTTTTGGGGGCGGCAACACTGAAGCTTTCTTT.

The gene calls are TRBV7-6 and TRBJ2-2; a weak D match, TRBD2 (5 bases). CDR1 SGHVS and CDR2 FNYEAQ come from the germline V gene. The CDR3 sequence is 16 residues long. Trimming removed 4 bases at V and 0 bases at J, with 12 bases between. In nucleotides, the CDR3 is TGTGCCAGCAGCTCCCCTTGGGAGACGAACACCGGGGAGCTGTTTTTT. Its translation is CASSSPWETNTGELFF.

This chain links TRBV9 with TRBJ2-1; 11 bases match TRBD2. Germline trimming cut 3 bases from V and 10 bases from J; bases unmatched to any gene: 9. Germline CDR1 is SGDLS and CDR2 is YYNGEE. The CDR3 sequence is 15 residues long. CDR3 in DNA: TGTGCCAGCAGCGCCGGCCGGACTAGCGGGTACGAGCAGTTCTTC. Translation: CASSAGRTSGYEQFF. Combining the CDR3 with reference TRBV9 and TRBJ2-1 gives the whole variable domain DSGVTQTPKHLITATGQRVTLRCSPRSGDLSVYWYQQSLDQGLQFLIQYYNGEERAKGNILERFSAQQFPDLHSELNLSSLELGDSALYFCASSAGRTSGYEQFFGPGTRLTVL.

This chain connects TRBV27 to TRBJ2-7; D may correspond to TRBD1 or TRBD2 (5 bases each). Germline assignment: CDR1 MNHEY and CDR2 SMNVEV (reference sequence). This CDR3 region has 14 residues. V lost 5 bases to trimming and J lost 3 bases, with 14 bases between them. CDR3 in amino acids: CASSPGDRIYEQYF. CDR3 DNA: TGTGCCAGCAGTCCCGGGGACCGGATCTACGAGCAGTACTTC.

The gene calls are TRBV5-4 and TRBJ2-7; the D is unclear. The V gene lost 0 bases and the J gene lost 6 bases, with 7 bases spanning the gap. Germline loops: CDR1 SGHNT, CDR2 YYREEE (reference sequence). This CDR3 contains 12 residues. The CDR3 DNA is TGTGCCAGCAGCTTGGGGGCCGGCGAGCAGTACTTC. Its translation is CASSLGAGEQYF.